The rows below give T cell receptor beta chains drawn from one sample of a study of beta chain features in type 1 diabetes. TCRdb's copy holds only in-frame clones and misses some; the assay was immunoSEQ multiplex PCR. The table has roughly 250,000 clones, approximately 20% seen once. The sequencing input was naive CD4+ T cells from blood. These receptors were taken from a woman aged 40-49 years with type 1 diabetes. The CDR3 runs from the conserved cysteine through the conserved F or W. A D gene is named only where the DNA matches it firmly. Where a row states a size, it is once, few, many or the class of an expanded clone; other rows omit it.

abundance | d_gene | j_gene | v_gene | CDR3aa | CDR3nt
few | . | TRBJ1-2 | TRBV2 | CASRARYTF | TGTGCCAGCAGGGCCCGCTACACCTTC
few | TRBD1 | TRBJ1-2 | TRBV29-1 | CSVTGGTGTYGYTF | TGCAGCGTCACTGGTGGGACAGGAACCTATGGCTACACCTTC
. | TRBD1 | TRBJ1-1 | TRBV11-1 | CASRLDRGTEAFF | TGTGCCAGCAGACTGGACAGGGGAACTGAAGCTTTCTTT
. | TRBD2 | TRBJ2-7 | TRBV28 | CASSSAGAVYEQYF | TGTGCCAGCAGTTCGGCGGGAGCGGTCTACGAGCAGTACTTC
few | . | TRBJ2-5 | TRBV7-2 | CASSPGETQYF | TGTGCCAGCAGCCCAGGGGAGACCCAGTACTTC
few | . | TRBJ1-1 | TRBV9 | CASSDPRAGTNTEAFF | TGTGCCAGCAGCGACCCCCGGGCGGGCACGAACACTGAAGCTTTCTTT
. | TRBD1 | TRBJ2-7 | TRBV5-1 | CASSSGTALHEQYF | TGCGCCAGCAGCTCCGGGACAGCCCTCCACGAGCAGTACTTC
few | . | TRBJ2-1 | TRBV5-4 | CASSPTDNEQFF | TGTGCCAGCAGTCCGACAGACAATGAGCAGTTCTTC
few | . | TRBJ2-5 | TRBV18 | CASSSSKETQYF | TGTGCCAGCTCGTCCAGTAAGGAGACCCAGTACTTC
. | . | TRBJ2-7 | TRBV2 | CASSEPPSEQYF | TGTGCCAGCAGTGAACCCCCGAGCGAGCAGTACTTC
few | . | TRBJ1-2 | TRBV5-4 | CASSFRQGIDYGYTF | TGTGCCAGCAGCTTTCGGCAGGGGATTGACTATGGCTACACCTTC
few | . | TRBJ1-1 | TRBV7-3 | CASSFTGYGTEAFF | TGTGCCAGCAGCTTCACAGGGTACGGAACTGAAGCTTTCTTT
. | . | TRBJ1-3 | TRBV18 | CASSPGSSGNTIYF | TGTGCCAGCTCACCGGGCAGCTCTGGAAACACCATATATTTT
. | . | TRBJ1-1 | TRBV30 | CAWSTGQLNTEAFF | TGTGCCTGGAGTACAGGACAGTTGAACACTGAAGCTTTCTTT
few | . | TRBJ1-1 | TRBV29-1 | CSVASRGGGTEAFF | TGCAGCGTCGCCAGTCGCGGGGGGGGCACTGAAGCTTTCTTT
. | TRBD2 | TRBJ2-1 | TRBV2 | CASSDLGLAGGNEQFF | TGTGCCAGCAGTGACTTGGGACTAGCGGGTGGGAATGAGCAGTTCTTC
. | . | TRBJ2-1 | TRBV29-1 | CSVHSLPYNEQFF | TGCAGCGTCCACTCGCTCCCTTACAATGAGCAGTTCTTC
. | TRBD1 | TRBJ1-2 | TRBV30 | CAWTGTDNYGYTF | TGTGCCTGGACCGGGACAGACAACTATGGCTACACCTTC
. | TRBD2 | TRBJ2-1 | TRBV2 | CASLAGVYNEQFF | TGTGCCAGCCTAGCGGGGGTCTACAATGAGCAGTTCTTC
. | . | TRBJ2-3 | TRBV7-9 | CASSLIGPNPSTDTQYF | TGTGCCAGCAGCTTAATCGGTCCTAACCCTAGCACAGATACGCAGTATTTT
few | . | TRBJ2-6 | TRBV14 | CASSQDSRSGANVLTF | TGTGCCAGCAGCCAAGACTCCCGGTCTGGGGCCAACGTCCTGACTTTC
few | TRBD1 | TRBJ2-6 | TRBV5-6 | CASSLQGATGANVLTF | TGTGCCAGCAGCCTGCAGGGGGCGACTGGGGCCAACGTCCTGACTTTC
. | . | TRBJ2-7 | TRBV7-2 | CASSLEVTVSYEQYF | TGTGCCAGCAGCTTAGAGGTAACAGTTTCCTACGAGCAGTACTTC